This passage covers 16 T cell receptor beta chains from one sample sequenced in a study of blood T cell repertoires in COVID-19. This table comes from immunoSEQ multiplex PCR, and its TCRdb copy is limited to in-frame clones, with some not included. The sample has about half a million clones, 75% to 90% seen once. Sequences were obtained from peripheral blood. These receptor sequences come from a human donor in a cohort sampled during active COVID-19.

The chain couples TRBV4-2 to TRBJ2-5; D possibly corresponds to TRBD2 (6 bases). Per the germline V gene, CDR1 is LGHNA and CDR2 is YNFKEQ. This CDR3 region has 13 residues. The germline V and J ends were trimmed by 5 bases and 3 bases, with 10 bases remaining between them. The CDR3, as DNA: TGTGCCAGCAGCGCGGGACGAGAAGAGACCCAGTACTTC. Translated: CASSAGREETQYF.

The chain carries TRBV10-3 and TRBJ2-2; 7 bases match TRBD2. This CDR3 contains 16 residues. Per germline, CDR1 ENHRY and CDR2 SYGVKD. V gave up 0 bases and J gave up 4 bases; unmatched junction bases: 5. The CDR3 loop reads CAISESGREPTGELFF. CDR3 sequence (DNA): TGTGCCATCAGTGAGTCAGGGCGGGAGCCCACCGGGGAGCTGTTTTTT.

Written as DNA, the CDR3 is TGTGCCAGCAGCTTAGCGCTGCCTAGCGCGAACACCGGGGAGCTGTTTTTT. Protein: CASSLALPSANTGELFF. The V gene is TRBV7-9, the J gene TRBJ2-2; tentatively, D is TRBD2 (6 bases). Trimming shortened V by 0 bases and J by 0 bases, and 11 bases separated the two germline ends. This CDR3 has 17 residues. Germline CDR1 and CDR2: SEHNR and FQNEAQ (reference sequence).

The chain couples TRBV28 to TRBJ2-7; the D gene is possibly TRBD1 (6 bases). The V and J ends lost 3 bases and 0 bases respectively, with 12 bases between them. The CDR3 has 15 residues. The germline gives CDR1 MDHEN, CDR2 SYDVKM. DNA for the CDR3: TGTGCCAGCAGTTTCGGGGACACGAGCTCCTACGAGCAGTACTTC. It translates to CASSFGDTSSYEQYF. The full variable domain, with the rest looked up from reference TRBV28 and TRBJ2-7, is DVKVTQSSRYLVKRTGEKVFLECVQDMDHENMFWYRQDPGLGLRLIYFSYDVKMKEKGDIPEGYSVSREKKERFSLILESASTNQTSMYLCASSFGDTSSYEQYFGPGTRLTVT.

The chain carries TRBV19 and TRBJ2-3; 10 bases agree with TRBD1. The J segment lost 0 bases and the V segment lost 7 bases, leaving 4 bases of the junction unmatched. The CDR3 loop spans 15 amino acids. Germline CDR1 and CDR2: LNHDA and SQIVND (reference sequence). As DNA, the CDR3 is TGTGCCAGTACGGACAGGGGGTATAGCACAGATACGCAGTATTTT. It specifies CASTDRGYSTDTQYF.

V and J are TRBV16 and TRBJ1-2; D is possibly TRBD1 (6 bases). This CDR3 is built from 13 residues. The V and J ends lost 2 bases and 8 bases respectively, with 12 bases between them. The germline gives CDR1 KGHSY, CDR2 FQNENV. CDR3 DNA sequence: TGTGCCAGCAGCCAAAGGACAGAGGGAGGCTACACCTTC. Its protein is CASSQRTEGGYTF.

The chain has TRBV19 and TRBJ2-1; 14 bases line up with TRBD2. CDR3 size: 15 residues. Per germline, CDR1 LNHDA and CDR2 SQIVND (reference sequence). V shed 4 bases and J 8 bases; nucleotides not matched to a gene: 4. The CDR3 nucleotides read TGTGCCAGTAGTACGGGACTAGCGGGAGCCGATGAGCAGTTCTTC. Its protein product is CASSTGLAGADEQFF.

V usage is TRBV11-2 and J usage is TRBJ1-3; no reliable D call. Germline lookup yields CDR1 SGHAT and CDR2 FQNNGV. V was shortened by 7 bases and J by 1 base, with 11 bases between the two germline ends. This CDR3 is 14 amino acids long. CDR3 residues: CASTPQRSGNTIYF. The CDR3 DNA reads as TGTGCCAGCACCCCACAGAGATCTGGAAACACCATATATTTT.

The rearrangement uses TRBV30 and TRBJ1-5, with a possible D match to TRBD1 (5 bases). The V end was cut by 2 bases, the J end by 5 bases, with 10 bases between. The CDR3 spans 13 residues. CDR1 and CDR2 from the germline V gene are GTSNPN and SVGIG (reference sequence). The CDR3 reads CAWSLLGDQPQHF. In nucleotides, the CDR3 is TGTGCCTGGAGTCTTTTAGGGGATCAGCCCCAGCATTTT.

V gene TRBV30 combines with J gene TRBJ2-7, with a tentative D call TRBD2 (6 bases). CDR1 is GTSNPN, CDR2 SVGIG, per germline (reference sequence). There are 17 residues in the CDR3. V was trimmed by 4 bases and J by 5 bases, leaving 27 bases between them. The CDR3 DNA reads TGTGCCTGGACCCGCCCCCTGGAGGGCCGCACCAGGGACGAGCAGTACTTC. Its translation: CAWTRPLEGRTRDEQYF.

The CDR3 DNA reads as TGTGCCAGCAGCTTGGCCACGGCTAGCGGGGGCACAGATACGCAGTATTTT. This gives the protein CASSLATASGGTDTQYF. This chain links TRBV5-8 with TRBJ2-3; TRBD2 agrees at 9 bases. Trimming at V came to 0 bases and at J to 1 base, leaving 6 bases not matched to a gene. The CDR3 is 17 amino acids. The V gene's germline CDR1 is SGHTS and CDR2 YDEGEE.

The chain joins TRBV7-2 to TRBJ2-7; D remains unclear. CDR3 length equals 14 residues. CDR1 SGHTA and CDR2 FQGNSA come from the germline V gene. V lost 1 base and J lost 6, with 13 bases in between. DNA of the CDR3: TGTGCCAGCAGCTTAGGTGGAATTAGCAGCGAGCAGTACTTC. Translating it yields CASSLGGISSEQYF.

The CDR3 bases are TGTGCCAGCAGTTCCGATGAGCAGTTCTTC. The encoded protein is CASSSDEQFF. The chain joins TRBV12-3 or TRBV12-4 to TRBJ2-1, with D unresolved. With 4 bases removed from V and 8 bases from J, the gap between germline ends came to 3 bases. CDR3 length: 10 amino acids.

The rearrangement joins TRBV4-1 to TRBJ2-7; 14 nucleotides match TRBD2. This CDR3 has 16 amino acids. V shed 4 bases, J shed 5 bases, and the junction held 7 bases outside the gene matches. The V gene's germline CDR1 is MGHRA and CDR2 YSYEKL. The CDR3 region is CASSRLAGGLMDEQYF. DNA for the CDR3: TGCGCCAGCAGCCGACTAGCGGGAGGGTTGATGGACGAGCAGTACTTC.

This chain joins TRBV7-2 and TRBJ2-7, with 13 bases matching TRBD2. Germline loops: CDR1 SGHTA, CDR2 FQGNSA. CDR3 size: 15 residues. The V gene end was trimmed by 3 bases and the J gene end by 2 bases; junction bases not matched to a gene: 1. The CDR3 bases are TGTGCCAGCAGCTTCGGACTAGCGGGGGCCTACGAGCAGTACTTC. Translation gives CASSFGLAGAYEQYF. The whole variable domain, filled in from reference TRBV7-2 and TRBJ2-7, reads GAGVSQSPSNKVTEKGKDVELRCDPISGHTALYWYRQSLGQGLEFLIYFQGNSAPDKSGLPSDRFSAERTGGSVSTLTIQRTQQEDSAVYLCASSFGLAGAYEQYFGPGTRLTVT.

V and J are TRBV5-6 and TRBJ2-7; 10 nucleotides line up with TRBD1. This CDR3 has 16 amino acids. Germline V gene sequence: CDR1 SGHDT, CDR2 YYEEEE. V dropped 5 bases and J dropped 0; count of bases not matched to a gene: 8. As DNA, the CDR3 is TGTGCCAGCAGGAGACAGGGGGCGCAGGGCTCCTACGAGCAGTACTTC. Amino acid sequence: CASRRQGAQGSYEQYF.